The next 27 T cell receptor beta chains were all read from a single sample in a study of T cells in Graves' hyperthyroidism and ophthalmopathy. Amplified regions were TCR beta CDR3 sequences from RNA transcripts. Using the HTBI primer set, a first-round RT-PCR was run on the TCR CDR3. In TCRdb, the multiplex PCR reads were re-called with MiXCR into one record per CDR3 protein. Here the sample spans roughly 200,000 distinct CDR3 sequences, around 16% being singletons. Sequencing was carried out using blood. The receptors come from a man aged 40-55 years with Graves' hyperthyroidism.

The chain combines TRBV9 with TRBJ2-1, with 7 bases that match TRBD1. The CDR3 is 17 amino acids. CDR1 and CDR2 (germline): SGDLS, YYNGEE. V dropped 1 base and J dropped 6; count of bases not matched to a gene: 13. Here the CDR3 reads CASSVTGEWGRSNEQFF. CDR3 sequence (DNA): TGTGCCAGCAGCGTAACAGGGGAGTGGGGGCGGTCCAATGAGCAGTTCTTC.

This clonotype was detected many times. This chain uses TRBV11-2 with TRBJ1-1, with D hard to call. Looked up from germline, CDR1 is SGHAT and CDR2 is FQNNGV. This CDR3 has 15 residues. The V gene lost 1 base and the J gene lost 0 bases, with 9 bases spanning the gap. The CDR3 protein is CASSLVGSLNTEAFF. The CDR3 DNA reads TGTGCCAGCAGCTTAGTGGGCAGCTTGAACACTGAAGCTTTCTTT.

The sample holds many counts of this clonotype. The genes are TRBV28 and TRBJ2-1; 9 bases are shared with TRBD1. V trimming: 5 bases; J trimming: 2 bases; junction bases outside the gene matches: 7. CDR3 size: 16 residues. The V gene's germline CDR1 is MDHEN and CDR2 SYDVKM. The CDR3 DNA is TGTGCCAGCAGTCCCCACAGGGGGCTTACCTACAATGAGCAGTTCTTC. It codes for CASSPHRGLTYNEQFF.

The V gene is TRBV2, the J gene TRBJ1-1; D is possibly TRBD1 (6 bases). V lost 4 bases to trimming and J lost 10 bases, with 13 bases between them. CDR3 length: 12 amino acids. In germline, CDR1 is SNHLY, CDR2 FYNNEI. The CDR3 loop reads CASSGETGLAFF. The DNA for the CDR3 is TGTGCCAGCAGTGGGGAGACAGGATTAGCTTTCTTT.

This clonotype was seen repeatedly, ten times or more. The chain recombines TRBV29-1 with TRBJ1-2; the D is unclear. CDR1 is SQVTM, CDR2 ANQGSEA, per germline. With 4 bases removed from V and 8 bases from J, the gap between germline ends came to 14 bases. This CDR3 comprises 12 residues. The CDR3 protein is CSVGEPDGGYTF. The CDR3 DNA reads TGCAGCGTTGGGGAACCGGACGGCGGCTACACCTTC.

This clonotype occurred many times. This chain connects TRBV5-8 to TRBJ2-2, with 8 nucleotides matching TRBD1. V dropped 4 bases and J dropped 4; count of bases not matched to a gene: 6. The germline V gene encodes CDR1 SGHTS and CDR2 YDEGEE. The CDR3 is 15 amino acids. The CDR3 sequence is CASSQGQGSTGELFF. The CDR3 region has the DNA TGTGCCAGCAGCCAAGGACAGGGAAGCACCGGGGAGCTGTTTTTT.

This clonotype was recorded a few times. CDR3 amino acids: CATSDSRLGNTEAFF. CDR3 coding DNA: TGTGCCACCAGTGATTCTCGCCTGGGGAACACTGAAGCTTTCTTT. This rearrangement joins TRBV24-1 to TRBJ1-1, with D unclear. The CDR3 totals 15 residues. The V end lost 2 bases, the J end lost 1 base, and 10 bases lay between the germline ends. Germline V lookup: CDR1 KGHDR, CDR2 SFDVKD.

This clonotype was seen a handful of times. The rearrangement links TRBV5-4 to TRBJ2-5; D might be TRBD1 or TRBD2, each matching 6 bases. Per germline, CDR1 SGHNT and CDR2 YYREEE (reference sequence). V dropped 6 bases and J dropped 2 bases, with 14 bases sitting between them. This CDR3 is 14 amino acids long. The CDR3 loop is CASTPGAGQETQYF. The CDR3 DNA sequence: TGTGCCAGCACCCCGGGGGCTGGGCAAGAGACCCAGTACTTC.

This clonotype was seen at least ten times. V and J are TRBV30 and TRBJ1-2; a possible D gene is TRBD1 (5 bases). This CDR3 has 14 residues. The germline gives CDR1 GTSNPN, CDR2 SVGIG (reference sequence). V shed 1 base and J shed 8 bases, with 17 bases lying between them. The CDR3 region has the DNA TGTGCCTGGAGTGCGGGACCGGCTGCAGCGGGCTACACCTTC. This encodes CAWSAGPAAAGYTF.

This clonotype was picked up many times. The CDR3, as DNA: TGTGCCATCAGTGAGGTCCGGGGGACTGCCCAAGAGACCCAGTACTTC. Protein sequence: CAISEVRGTAQETQYF. J is TRBJ2-5 and V is TRBV10-3; D possibly corresponds to TRBD2 (6 bases). The CDR3 loop spans 16 amino acids. Trimming stripped 2 bases from V and 1 base from J, with 14 bases between. Per germline, CDR1 ENHRY and CDR2 SYGVKD.

The CDR3 is CASSMGSAETEAFF. The CDR3 DNA is TGTGCCAGTAGTATGGGTTCGGCGGAAACTGAAGCTTTCTTT. The chain carries TRBV19 and TRBJ1-1; D unresolved. This CDR3 spans 14 amino acids. Trimming removed 3 bases at V and 5 bases at J, with 13 bases between. Germline assignment: CDR1 LNHDA and CDR2 SQIVND (reference sequence). The entire variable domain, with the rest obtained from reference TRBV19 and TRBJ1-1, is as follows: DGGITQSPKYLFRKEGQNVTLSCEQNLNHDAMYWYRQDPGQGLRLIYYSQIVNDFQKGDIAEGYSVSREKKESFPLTVTSAQKNPTAFYLCASSMGSAETEAFFGQGTRLTVV.

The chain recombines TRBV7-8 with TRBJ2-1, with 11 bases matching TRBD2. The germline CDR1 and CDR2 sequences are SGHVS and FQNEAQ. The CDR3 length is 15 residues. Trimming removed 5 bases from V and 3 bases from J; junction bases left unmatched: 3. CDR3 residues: CASSRLAGYYNEQFF. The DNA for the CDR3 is TGTGCCAGCAGCCGACTAGCGGGATACTACAATGAGCAGTTCTTC.

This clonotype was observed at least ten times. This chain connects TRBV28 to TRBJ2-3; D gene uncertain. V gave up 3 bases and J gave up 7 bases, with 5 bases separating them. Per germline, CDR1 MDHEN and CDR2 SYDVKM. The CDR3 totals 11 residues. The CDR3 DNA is TGTGCCAGCAGTTTTCCACATACGCAGTATTTT. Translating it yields CASSFPHTQYF.

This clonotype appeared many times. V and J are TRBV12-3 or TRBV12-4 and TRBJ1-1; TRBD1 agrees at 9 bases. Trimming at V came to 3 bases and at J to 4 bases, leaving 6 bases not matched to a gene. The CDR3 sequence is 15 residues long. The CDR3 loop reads CASSLGDRGGTEAFF. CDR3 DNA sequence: TGTGCCAGCAGTTTGGGCGACAGGGGGGGCACTGAAGCTTTCTTT.

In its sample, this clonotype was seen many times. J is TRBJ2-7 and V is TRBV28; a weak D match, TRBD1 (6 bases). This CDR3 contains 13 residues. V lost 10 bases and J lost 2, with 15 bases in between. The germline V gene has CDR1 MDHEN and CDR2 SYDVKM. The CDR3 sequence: CATTGTLTYEQYF. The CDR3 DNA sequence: TGTGCCACCACCGGGACACTTACCTACGAGCAGTACTTC. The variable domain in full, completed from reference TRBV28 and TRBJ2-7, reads DVKVTQSSRYLVKRTGEKVFLECVQDMDHENMFWYRQDPGLGLRLIYFSYDVKMKEKGDIPEGYSVSREKKERFSLILESASTNQTSMYLCATTGTLTYEQYFGPGTRLTVT.

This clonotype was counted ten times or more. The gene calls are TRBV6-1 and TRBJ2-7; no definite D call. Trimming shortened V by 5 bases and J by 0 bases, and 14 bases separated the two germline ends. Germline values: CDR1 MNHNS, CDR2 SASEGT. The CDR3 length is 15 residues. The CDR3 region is CASSYTVLSSYEQYF. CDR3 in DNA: TGTGCCAGCAGTTATACGGTCCTGAGCTCCTACGAGCAGTACTTC.

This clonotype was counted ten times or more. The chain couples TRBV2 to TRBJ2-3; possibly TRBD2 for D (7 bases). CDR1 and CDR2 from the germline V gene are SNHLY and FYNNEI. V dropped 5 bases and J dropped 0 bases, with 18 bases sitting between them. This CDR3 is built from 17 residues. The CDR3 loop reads CASSPRGGPSSTDTQYF. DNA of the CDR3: TGTGCCAGCAGTCCTAGGGGGGGGCCATCCAGCACAGATACGCAGTATTTT.

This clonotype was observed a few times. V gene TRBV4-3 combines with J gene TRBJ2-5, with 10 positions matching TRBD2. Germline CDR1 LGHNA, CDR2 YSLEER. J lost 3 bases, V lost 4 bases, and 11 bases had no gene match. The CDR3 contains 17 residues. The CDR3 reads CASSLSVSGGAEETQYF. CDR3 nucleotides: TGCGCCAGCAGCCTAAGTGTAAGCGGGGGGGCCGAAGAGACCCAGTACTTC.

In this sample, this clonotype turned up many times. The CDR3 region has the DNA TGTGCCAGCAGCTTAGGTCGGCCTGCCGGGGAGCTGTTTTTT. Its protein is CASSLGRPAGELFF. The chain joins TRBV7-2 to TRBJ2-2; D unclear. Trimming removed 1 base at V and 6 bases at J, with 9 bases between. The CDR3 is 14 residues long. Germline CDR1 and CDR2: SGHTA and FQGNSA.

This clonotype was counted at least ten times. The CDR3 nucleotides are TGTGCCAGCAGTACTGCGGTCCTCAATGAAAAACTGTTTTTT. Its protein product is CASSTAVLNEKLFF. The chain recombines TRBV6-1 with TRBJ1-4; D unresolved. This CDR3 has 14 amino acids. V lost 5 bases to trimming and J lost 5 bases, with 12 bases between them. In germline, CDR1 is MNHNS, CDR2 SASEGT.

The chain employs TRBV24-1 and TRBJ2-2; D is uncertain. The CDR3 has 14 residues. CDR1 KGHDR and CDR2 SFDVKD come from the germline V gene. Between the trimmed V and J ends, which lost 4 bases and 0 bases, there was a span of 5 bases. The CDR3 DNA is TGTGCCACCAGTGAGGATACGAACACCGGGGAGCTGTTTTTT. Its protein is CATSEDTNTGELFF.

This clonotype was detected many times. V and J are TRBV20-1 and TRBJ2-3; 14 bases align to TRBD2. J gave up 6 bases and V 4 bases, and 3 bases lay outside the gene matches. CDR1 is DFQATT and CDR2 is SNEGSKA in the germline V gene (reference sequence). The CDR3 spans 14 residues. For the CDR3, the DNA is TGCAGTGCTATGGGACTAGCGGGGGCCGATACGCAGTATTTT. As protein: CSAMGLAGADTQYF.

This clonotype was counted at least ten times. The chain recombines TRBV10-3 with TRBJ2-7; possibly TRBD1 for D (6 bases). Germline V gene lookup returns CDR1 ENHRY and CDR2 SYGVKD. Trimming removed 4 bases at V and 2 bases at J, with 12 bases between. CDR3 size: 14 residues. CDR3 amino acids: CAISAQQGTYEQYF. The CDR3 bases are TGTGCCATCAGTGCGCAACAGGGTACCTACGAGCAGTACTTC.

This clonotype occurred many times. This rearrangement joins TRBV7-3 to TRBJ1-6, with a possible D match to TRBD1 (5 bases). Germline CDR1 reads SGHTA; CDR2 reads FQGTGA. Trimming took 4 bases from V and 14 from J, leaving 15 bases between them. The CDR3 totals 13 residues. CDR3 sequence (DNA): TGTGCCAGCAGCTCCTCGCGGAGGGGAGCCCTCCACTTT. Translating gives CASSSSRRGALHF.

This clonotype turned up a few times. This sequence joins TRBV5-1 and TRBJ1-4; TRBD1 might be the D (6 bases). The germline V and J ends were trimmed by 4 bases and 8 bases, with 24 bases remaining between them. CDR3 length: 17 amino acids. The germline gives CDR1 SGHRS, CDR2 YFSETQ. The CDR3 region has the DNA TGCGCCAGCAGCCCGGAGCAGGGACACTTTCTTCGGGAAAAACTGTTTTTT. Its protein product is CASSPEQGHFLREKLFF.

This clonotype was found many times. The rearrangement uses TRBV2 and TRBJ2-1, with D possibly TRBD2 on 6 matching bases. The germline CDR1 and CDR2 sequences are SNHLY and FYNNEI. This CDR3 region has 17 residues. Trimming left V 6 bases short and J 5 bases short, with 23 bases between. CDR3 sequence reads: CASSGPGRGGLNNEQFF. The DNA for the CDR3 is TGTGCCAGCAGCGGCCCGGGACGGGGAGGACTTAACAATGAGCAGTTCTTC.

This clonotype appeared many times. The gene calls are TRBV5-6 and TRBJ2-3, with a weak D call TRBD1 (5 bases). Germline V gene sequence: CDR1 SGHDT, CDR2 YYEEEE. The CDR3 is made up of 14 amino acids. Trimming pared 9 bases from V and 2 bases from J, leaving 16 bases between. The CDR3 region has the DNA TGTGCCACTTGTGTCAGGGCGGTCACAGATACGCAGTATTTT. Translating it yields CATCVRAVTDTQYF.